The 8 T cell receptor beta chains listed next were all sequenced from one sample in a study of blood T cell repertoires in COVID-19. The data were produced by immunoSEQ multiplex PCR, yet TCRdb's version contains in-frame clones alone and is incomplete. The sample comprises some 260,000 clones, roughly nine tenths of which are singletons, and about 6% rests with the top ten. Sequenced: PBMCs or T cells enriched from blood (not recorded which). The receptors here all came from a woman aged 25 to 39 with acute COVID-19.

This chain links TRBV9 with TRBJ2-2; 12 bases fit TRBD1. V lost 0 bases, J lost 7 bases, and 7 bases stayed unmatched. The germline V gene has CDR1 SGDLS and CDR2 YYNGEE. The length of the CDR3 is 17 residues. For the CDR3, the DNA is TGTGCCAGCAGCGTAGAATGGGACAGGGGGCTTGTCGGGGAGCTGTTTTTT. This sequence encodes CASSVEWDRGLVGELFF. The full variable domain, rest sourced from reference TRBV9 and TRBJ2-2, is DSGVTQTPKHLITATGQRVTLRCSPRSGDLSVYWYQQSLDQGLQFLIQYYNGEERAKGNILERFSAQQFPDLHSELNLSSLELGDSALYFCASSVEWDRGLVGELFFGEGSRLTVL.

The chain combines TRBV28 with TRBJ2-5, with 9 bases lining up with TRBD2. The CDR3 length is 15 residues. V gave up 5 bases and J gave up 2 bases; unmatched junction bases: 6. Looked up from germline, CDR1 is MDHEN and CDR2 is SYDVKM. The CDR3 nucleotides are TGTGCCAGCAGTGACTTAGCGGGAGCTCAAGAGACCCAGTACTTC. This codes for CASSDLAGAQETQYF. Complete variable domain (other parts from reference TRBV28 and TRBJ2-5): DVKVTQSSRYLVKRTGEKVFLECVQDMDHENMFWYRQDPGLGLRLIYFSYDVKMKEKGDIPEGYSVSREKKERFSLILESASTNQTSMYLCASSDLAGAQETQYFGPGTRLLVL.

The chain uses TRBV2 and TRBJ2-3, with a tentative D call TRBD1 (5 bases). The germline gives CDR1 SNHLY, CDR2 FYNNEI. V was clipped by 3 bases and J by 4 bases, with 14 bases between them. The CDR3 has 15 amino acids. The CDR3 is CASSDAGPSADTQYF. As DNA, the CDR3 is TGTGCCAGCAGTGATGCAGGGCCCAGCGCAGATACGCAGTATTTT.

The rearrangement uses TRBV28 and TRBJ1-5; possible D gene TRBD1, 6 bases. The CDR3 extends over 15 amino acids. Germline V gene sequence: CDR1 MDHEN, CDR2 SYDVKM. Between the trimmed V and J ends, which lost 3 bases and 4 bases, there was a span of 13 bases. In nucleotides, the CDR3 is TGTGCCAGCAGTTTCAGGGGCTTAAAAAATCAGCCCCAGCATTTT. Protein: CASSFRGLKNQPQHF. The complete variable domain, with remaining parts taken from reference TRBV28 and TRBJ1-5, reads DVKVTQSSRYLVKRTGEKVFLECVQDMDHENMFWYRQDPGLGLRLIYFSYDVKMKEKGDIPEGYSVSREKKERFSLILESASTNQTSMYLCASSFRGLKNQPQHFGDGTRLSIL.

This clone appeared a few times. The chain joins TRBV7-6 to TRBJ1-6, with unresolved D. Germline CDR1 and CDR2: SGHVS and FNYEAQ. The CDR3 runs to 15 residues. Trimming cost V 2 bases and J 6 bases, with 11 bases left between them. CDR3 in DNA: TGTGCCAGCAGCTTACTCGCCGAGCGTAATTCACCCCTCCACTTT. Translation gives CASSLLAERNSPLHF.

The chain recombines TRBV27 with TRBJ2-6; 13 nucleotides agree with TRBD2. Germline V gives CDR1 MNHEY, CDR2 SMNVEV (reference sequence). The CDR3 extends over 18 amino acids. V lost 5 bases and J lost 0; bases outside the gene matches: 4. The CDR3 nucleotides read TGTGCCAGCAGTAGGGGACTAGCGGGGCCCTCTGGGGCCAACGTCCTGACTTTC. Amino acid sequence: CASSRGLAGPSGANVLTF.

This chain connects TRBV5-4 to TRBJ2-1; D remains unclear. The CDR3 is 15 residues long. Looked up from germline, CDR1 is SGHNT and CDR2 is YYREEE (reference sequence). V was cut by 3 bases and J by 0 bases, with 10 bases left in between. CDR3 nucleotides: TGTGCCAGCAGCTCCCCGCCCAGCTCCTACAATGAGCAGTTCTTC. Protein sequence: CASSSPPSSYNEQFF.

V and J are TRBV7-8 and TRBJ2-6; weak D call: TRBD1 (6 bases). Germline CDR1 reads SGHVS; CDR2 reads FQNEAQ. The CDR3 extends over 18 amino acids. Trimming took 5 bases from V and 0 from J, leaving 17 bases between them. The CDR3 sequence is CASSRLGQPNSGANVLTF. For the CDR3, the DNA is TGTGCCAGCAGCCGACTCGGACAGCCTAACTCTGGGGCCAACGTCCTGACTTTC.